This entry lists 29 T cell receptor beta chains sequenced from one sample in a study of brain T cells in children with intractable seizures. Only in-frame clones appear in the TCRdb table, and some are missing; sequencing was by immunoSEQ multiplex PCR. The sample yields about 320,000 clones, about 93% seen once. Time point: blood from clinic visit 5 months post-surgery; TSC patient then seizure free. Source: peripheral blood, taken approximately 5 months after surgery. Receptors were obtained from a boy younger than two with tuberous sclerosis and intractable seizures.

The rearrangement uses TRBV7-3 and TRBJ2-1; 9 nucleotides align to TRBD1. J lost 3 bases, V lost 4 bases, and 1 base had no gene match. Per germline, CDR1 SGHTA and CDR2 FQGTGA. The CDR3 is made up of 14 amino acids. The CDR3 loop reads CASSSGQGYNEQFF. The DNA for the CDR3 is TGTGCCAGCAGCTCGGGACAGGGCTACAATGAGCAGTTCTTC.

The CDR3 DNA reads as TGCGCCAGCAGCCAAGGGCCGTCCTTGAACACTGAAGCTTTCTTT. It is translated as CASSQGPSLNTEAFF. V and J are TRBV4-1 and TRBJ1-1; D is unresolved. The ends were cut back, 1 base at V and 0 bases at J, with 9 bases in the middle. The CDR3 spans 15 residues. Looked up from germline, CDR1 is MGHRA and CDR2 is YSYEKL.

This chain joins TRBV24-1 and TRBJ2-2, with D unclear. V was cut by 0 bases and J by 10 bases, with 5 bases left in between. CDR1 and CDR2 (germline): KGHDR, SFDVKD. The CDR3 length is 12 residues. The CDR3 region is CATSDLPVELFF. The DNA of the CDR3 is TGTGCCACCAGTGATTTGCCGGTGGAGCTGTTTTTT.

The V and J genes are TRBV7-9 and TRBJ1-1; D unresolved. Germline CDR1 SEHNR, CDR2 FQNEAQ (reference sequence). V shed 5 bases and J shed 7 bases, with 14 bases lying between them. The CDR3 runs 13 residues. The CDR3 DNA sequence: TGTGCCAGCAGCGCGTTCAGCAATATTGAAGCTTTCTTT. Amino acid sequence: CASSAFSNIEAFF.

The table lists this clone with a count of one. This could be a read error, since a much larger clone is one nucleotide away. The chain couples TRBV7-2 to TRBJ1-5; D call uncertain. Trimming removed 0 bases at V and 0 bases at J, with 6 bases between. From germline, CDR1 is SGHTA and CDR2 FQGNSA. CDR3 size: 15 residues. Here the CDR3 DNA reads TGTGCCAGCAGCTTAGCTGGGAATAGCAATCAGCCCCAGCATTTT. The encoded protein is CASSLAGNSNQPQHF.

The gene calls are TRBV7-8 and TRBJ1-3; the D is unclear. From germline, CDR1 is SGHVS and CDR2 FQNEAQ. The CDR3 runs to 15 residues. Trimming cost V 4 bases and J 3 bases, with 13 bases left between them. The CDR3 is CASSSTRTGGNTIYF. The CDR3 nucleotides are TGTGCCAGCAGCTCCACCCGGACGGGTGGAAACACCATATATTTT.

This clone has only one observation. This chain connects TRBV18 to TRBJ1-5; 7 nucleotides align to TRBD1. This CDR3 comprises 17 residues. With 6 bases clipped from V and 3 bases from J, the junction kept 14 bases outside the gene matches. Germline CDR1 KGHSH, CDR2 LQKENI. The DNA of the CDR3 is TGTGCCAGCTCGTCAAACAGGGGCCGCACCCTCAATCAGCCCCAGCATTTT. As protein: CASSSNRGRTLNQPQHF. Combining the CDR3 with reference TRBV18 and TRBJ1-5 gives the whole variable domain NAGVMQNPRHLVRRRGQEARLRCSPMKGHSHVYWYRQLPEEGLKFMVYLQKENIIDESGMPKERFSAEFPKEGPSILRIQQVVRGDSAAYFCASSSNRGRTLNQPQHFGDGTRLSIL.

J is TRBJ2-1 and V is TRBV7-3; possible D gene TRBD1, 6 bases. The V gene lost 5 bases and the J gene lost 0 bases, with 11 bases spanning the gap. Germline V gives CDR1 SGHTA, CDR2 FQGTGA. The CDR3 consists of 15 residues. The CDR3 sequence: CASSTGQSSYNEQFF. In DNA, the CDR3 is TGTGCCAGCAGCACCGGACAGAGCTCCTACAATGAGCAGTTCTTC.

V is TRBV5-5 and J is TRBJ1-6; possibly TRBD1 for D (5 bases). CDR3 size: 13 residues. V dropped 4 bases and J dropped 7 bases, with 9 bases sitting between them. The V gene's germline CDR1 is SGHKS and CDR2 YYEKEE (reference sequence). CDR3 sequence reads: CASSPQGNSPLHF. CDR3 nucleotide sequence: TGTGCCAGCAGCCCCCAGGGCAATTCACCCCTCCACTTT.

J is TRBJ1-4 and V is TRBV5-6; D gene unclear. CDR3 length: 14 amino acids. Germline CDR1 SGHDT, CDR2 YYEEEE. Trimming removed 1 base at V and 4 bases at J, with 8 bases between. This chain's CDR3 is CASSLREFNEKLFF. The CDR3 DNA reads as TGTGCCAGCAGCTTGCGGGAGTTTAATGAAAAACTGTTTTTT.

The V call is TRBV7-9, the J call TRBJ1-1; tentatively, D is TRBD1 (5 bases). Germline V gene data show CDR1 as SEHNR and CDR2 as FQNEAQ (reference sequence). V lost 5 bases and J 4 bases, leaving 20 bases between the germline ends. The CDR3 has 16 amino acids. In DNA form, the CDR3 reads TGTGCCAGCAGCCTCACCACCTTGGGGGGGGGCACTGAAGCTTTCTTT. It yields the protein CASSLTTLGGGTEAFF.

This chain connects TRBV29-1 to TRBJ2-1; 7 positions match TRBD2. V trimming: 4 bases; J trimming: 7 bases; junction bases outside the gene matches: 16. CDR1 is SQVTM and CDR2 is ANQGSEA in the germline V gene. CDR3 size: 16 residues. CDR3 DNA sequence: TGCAGCGTTGTTTTCGTAAGTCTAGCGGAAGAGAATGAGCAGTTCTTC. It encodes CSVVFVSLAEENEQFF.

The J gene is TRBJ2-3, the V gene TRBV30, with 7 bases lining up with TRBD1. V lost 3 bases to trimming and J lost 2 bases; unmatched junction nucleotides: 11. The CDR3 consists of 16 residues. Germline CDR1 GTSNPN, CDR2 SVGIG (reference sequence). CDR3 sequence reads: CAWRNQGVVFTDTQYF. The DNA for the CDR3 is TGTGCCTGGAGGAATCAGGGGGTTGTTTTCACAGATACGCAGTATTTT.

The gene calls are TRBV3-1 (or the pseudogene TRBV3-2) and TRBJ2-5; the D gene is possibly TRBD2 (6 bases). In germline, CDR1 is LGHDT, CDR2 YNNKEL (reference sequence). V was shortened by 2 bases and J by 2 bases, with 21 bases between the two germline ends. CDR3 length equals 18 residues. CDR3 bases: TGTGCCAGCAGCCAAATTTCCAGACGAAGCGGGTCGCAAGAGACCCAGTACTTC. It translates to CASSQISRRSGSQETQYF.

This chain joins TRBV9 and TRBJ2-7; D not resolved. In germline, CDR1 is SGDLS, CDR2 YYNGEE. CDR3 length: 15 amino acids. Trimming shortened V by 1 base and J by 1 base, and 12 bases separated the two germline ends. The CDR3 DNA is TGTGCCAGCAGCGTATCCGCTGGACCGTCCTACGAGCAGTACTTC. It encodes CASSVSAGPSYEQYF.

The genes are TRBV5-1 and TRBJ2-1, with 8 bases identical to TRBD2. V was clipped by 4 bases and J by 6 bases; unmatched bases: 12. Germline-derived CDR1 and CDR2 are SGHRS and YFSETQ. This CDR3 spans 16 amino acids. CDR3 coding DNA: TGCGCCAGCAGCCCCGGGGGGGCGGGCGTCCCCAATGAGCAGTTCTTC. Protein: CASSPGGAGVPNEQFF. The variable domain in full, completed from reference TRBV5-1 and TRBJ2-1, reads KAGVTQTPRYLIKTRGQQVTLSCSPISGHRSVSWYQQTPGQGLQFLFEYFSETQRNKGNFPGRFSGRQFSNSRSEMNVSTLELGDSALYLCASSPGGAGVPNEQFFGPGTRLTVL.

This chain's CDR3 is CASSSFSGPAYEQYF. CDR3 sequence (DNA): TGCGCCAGCAGCTCTTTTAGCGGGCCGGCCTACGAGCAGTACTTC. V is TRBV5-1 and J is TRBJ2-7; 7 bases match TRBD2. Germline V CDR1 and CDR2: SGHRS, YFSETQ. The CDR3 spans 15 residues. After removal of 3 bases from V and 2 bases from J, the junction contained 8 bases not matched to a gene.

This chain connects TRBV11-3 to TRBJ2-1, with D hard to call. The CDR3 is made up of 11 amino acids. Germline V CDR1 and CDR2: SGHNT, YENEEA. Trimming cost V 7 bases and J 4 bases, with 5 bases left between them. This CDR3 is CASNQYNEQFF. CDR3 bases: TGTGCCAGCAACCAATACAATGAGCAGTTCTTC.

V and J are TRBV13 and TRBJ2-1; 10 bases fit TRBD2. The CDR3 covers 15 residues. The V and J ends lost 5 bases and 4 bases, in that order; junction bases with no gene match: 5. CDR1 and CDR2 (germline): PRHDT, FYEKMQ (reference sequence). This chain's CDR3 is CASSRLAGVYNEQFF. The CDR3 bases are TGTGCCAGCAGCCGACTAGCGGGTGTATACAATGAGCAGTTCTTC.

This sequence joins TRBV9 and TRBJ1-5, with 8 nucleotides matching TRBD1. The CDR3 spans 15 residues. CDR1 is SGDLS and CDR2 is YYNGEE in the germline V gene. The V and J ends lost 0 bases and 1 base, in that order; junction bases with no gene match: 0. CDR3 amino acids: CASSVGTGSNQPQHF. The CDR3 region has the DNA TGTGCCAGCAGCGTAGGGACAGGGAGCAATCAGCCCCAGCATTTT.

The V call is TRBV7-2, the J call TRBJ2-1; TRBD2 matches at 7 bases. The CDR3 spans 15 residues. Germline lookup yields CDR1 SGHTA and CDR2 FQGNSA. Losses at the gene ends were 3 bases for V and 0 bases for J; bases not matched to a gene: 2. This CDR3 reads CASSLGLFSYNEQFF. CDR3 DNA sequence: TGTGCCAGCAGCTTGGGACTATTCTCCTACAATGAGCAGTTCTTC.

This chain uses TRBV27 with TRBJ2-5; either TRBD1 or TRBD2 may fit D (6 bases each). Trimming left V 1 base short and J 1 base short, with 13 bases between. CDR3 length: 16 amino acids. Germline-derived CDR1 and CDR2 are MNHEY and SMNVEV (reference sequence). CDR3 in DNA: TGTGCCAGCAGTTTATACTCCGGGGGCGCCCAAGAGACCCAGTACTTC. It codes for CASSLYSGGAQETQYF.

Only a few counts were recorded for this clone. The chain uses TRBV6-5 and TRBJ1-6; 8 nucleotides line up with TRBD1. Trimming took 10 bases from V and 2 from J; bases not matched to a gene: 4. Germline CDR1 and CDR2: MNHEY and SVGAGI. CDR3 size: 14 residues. The DNA of the CDR3 is TGTGCCATCTCGGACAGGGCCTATAATTCACCCCTCCACTTT. Its protein is CAISDRAYNSPLHF.

V gene TRBV19 combines with J gene TRBJ1-2; D not certain. CDR3 length equals 14 residues. Trimming removed 3 bases at V and 0 bases at J, with 8 bases between. Germline V gene sequence: CDR1 LNHDA, CDR2 SQIVND (reference sequence). The CDR3 here is CASSIGPTNYGYTF. As DNA, the CDR3 is TGTGCCAGTAGTATCGGGCCGACTAACTATGGCTACACCTTC.

The V call is TRBV24-1, the J call TRBJ1-5, with D maybe TRBD1 (5 bases). The CDR3 is 14 residues long. Germline CDR1 and CDR2: KGHDR and SFDVKD. V gave up 6 bases and J gave up 3 bases, with 11 bases separating them. This CDR3 is CATSHRSYNQPQHF. The CDR3 coding sequence is TGTGCCACCAGTCACAGGAGCTACAATCAGCCCCAGCATTTT.

The V and J genes are TRBV5-6 and TRBJ2-5; D unclear. CDR1 SGHDT and CDR2 YYEEEE come from the germline V gene. The CDR3 extends over 13 amino acids. V was cut by 1 base and J by 2 bases, with 6 bases left in between. CDR3 sequence: CASSLQMQETQYF. The CDR3 DNA is TGTGCCAGCAGCTTGCAAATGCAAGAGACCCAGTACTTC.

This clone occurred once. The J gene is TRBJ2-7, the V gene TRBV7-2; D gene unclear. The CDR3 has 12 residues. The germline V gene encodes CDR1 SGHTA and CDR2 FQGNSA. Trimming took off 4 bases at V and 4 bases at J, with 8 bases between the two ends. Here the CDR3 reads CASSWEGYEQYF. The CDR3 nucleotides read TGTGCCAGCAGCTGGGAAGGGTACGAGCAGTACTTC.

This chain links TRBV11-2 with TRBJ2-1; a weak D match, TRBD2 (5 bases). The CDR3 is made up of 17 amino acids. V was pared by 1 base and J by 5 bases, with 18 bases between. Germline CDR1 SGHAT, CDR2 FQNNGV. The CDR3 here is CASSLGYGNFLNNEQFF. The CDR3 DNA is TGTGCCAGCAGCTTAGGCTACGGGAACTTCCTCAACAATGAGCAGTTCTTC.

The sample holds one count of this clone. The rearrangement uses TRBV7-2 and TRBJ2-3; 9 bases map to TRBD1. CDR1 SGHTA and CDR2 FQGNSA come from the germline V gene. The trim removed 5 bases at V and 2 bases at J, leaving 2 bases unmatched. The CDR3 spans 14 residues. For the CDR3, the DNA is TGTGCCAGCAGCCGGGACAGGGCCACAGATACGCAGTATTTT. Encoded protein: CASSRDRATDTQYF.